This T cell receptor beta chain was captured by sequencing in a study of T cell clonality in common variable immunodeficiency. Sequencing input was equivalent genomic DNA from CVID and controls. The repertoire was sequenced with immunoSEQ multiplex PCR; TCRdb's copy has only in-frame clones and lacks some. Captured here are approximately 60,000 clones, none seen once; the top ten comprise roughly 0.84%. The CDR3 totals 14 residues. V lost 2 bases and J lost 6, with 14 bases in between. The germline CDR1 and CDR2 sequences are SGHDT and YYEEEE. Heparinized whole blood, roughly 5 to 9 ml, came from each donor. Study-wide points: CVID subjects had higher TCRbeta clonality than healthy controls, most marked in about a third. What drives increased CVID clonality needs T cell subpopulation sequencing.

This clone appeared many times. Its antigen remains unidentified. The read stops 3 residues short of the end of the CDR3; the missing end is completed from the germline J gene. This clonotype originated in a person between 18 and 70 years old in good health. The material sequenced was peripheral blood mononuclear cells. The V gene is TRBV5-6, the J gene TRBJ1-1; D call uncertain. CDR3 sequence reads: CASSFGSLSAEAFF. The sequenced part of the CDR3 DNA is TGTGCCAGCAGCTTCGGATCACTTAGCGCTGAA.